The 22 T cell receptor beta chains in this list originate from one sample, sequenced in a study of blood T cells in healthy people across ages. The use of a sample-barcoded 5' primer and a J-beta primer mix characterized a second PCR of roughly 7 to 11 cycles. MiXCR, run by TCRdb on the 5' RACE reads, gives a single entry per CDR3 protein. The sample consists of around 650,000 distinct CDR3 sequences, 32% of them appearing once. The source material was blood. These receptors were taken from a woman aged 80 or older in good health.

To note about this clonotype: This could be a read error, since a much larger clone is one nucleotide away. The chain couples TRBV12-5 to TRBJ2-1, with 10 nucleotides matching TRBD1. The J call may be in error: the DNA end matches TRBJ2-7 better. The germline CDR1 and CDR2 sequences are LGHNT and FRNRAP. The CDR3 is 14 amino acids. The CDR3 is CASGPGQGYNEQYF. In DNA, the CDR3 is TGTGCTAGTGGTCCGGGACAGGGGTACAATGAGCAGTACTTC.

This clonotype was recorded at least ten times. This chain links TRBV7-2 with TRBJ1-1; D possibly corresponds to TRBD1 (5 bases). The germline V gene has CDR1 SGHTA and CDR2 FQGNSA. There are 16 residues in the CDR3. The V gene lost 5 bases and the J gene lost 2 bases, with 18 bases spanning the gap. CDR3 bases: TGTGCCAGCAGCCTAAAGTTCAGGGCGGGAAACACTGAAGCTTTCTTT. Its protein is CASSLKFRAGNTEAFF. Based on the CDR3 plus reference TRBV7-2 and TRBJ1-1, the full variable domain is GAGVSQSPSNKVTEKGKDVELRCDPISGHTALYWYRQSLGQGLEFLIYFQGNSAPDKSGLPSDRFSAERTGGSVSTLTIQRTQQEDSAVYLCASSLKFRAGNTEAFFGQGTRLTVV.

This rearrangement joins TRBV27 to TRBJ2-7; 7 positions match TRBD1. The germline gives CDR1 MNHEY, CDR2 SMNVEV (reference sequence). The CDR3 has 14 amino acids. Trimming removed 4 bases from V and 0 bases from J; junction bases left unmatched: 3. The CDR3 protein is CASSSRGFSYEQYF. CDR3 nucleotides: TGTGCCAGCAGTTCCAGGGGGTTCTCCTACGAGCAGTACTTC.

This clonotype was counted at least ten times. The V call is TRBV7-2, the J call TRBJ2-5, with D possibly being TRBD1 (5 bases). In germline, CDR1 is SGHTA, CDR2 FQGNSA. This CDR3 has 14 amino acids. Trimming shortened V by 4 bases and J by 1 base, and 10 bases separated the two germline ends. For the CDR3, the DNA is TGTGCCAGCAGCTCGTCAGGGTTCCAAGAGACCCAGTACTTC. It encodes CASSSSGFQETQYF.

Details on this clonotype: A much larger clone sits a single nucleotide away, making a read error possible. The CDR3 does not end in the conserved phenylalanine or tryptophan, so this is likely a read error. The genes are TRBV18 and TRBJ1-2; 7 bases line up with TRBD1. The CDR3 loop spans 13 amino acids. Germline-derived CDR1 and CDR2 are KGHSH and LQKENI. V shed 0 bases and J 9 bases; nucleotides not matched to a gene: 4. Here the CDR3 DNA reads TGTGCCAGCTCACCACCGACAGGGAAAAGCTACACCTAC. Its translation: CASSPPTGKSYTY.

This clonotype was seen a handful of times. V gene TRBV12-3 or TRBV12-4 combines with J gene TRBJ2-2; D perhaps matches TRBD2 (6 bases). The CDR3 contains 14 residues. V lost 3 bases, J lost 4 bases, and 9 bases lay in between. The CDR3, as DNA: TGTGCCAGCAGTTTTTCCGGGAGCACCGGGGAGCTGTTTTTT. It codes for CASSFSGSTGELFF.

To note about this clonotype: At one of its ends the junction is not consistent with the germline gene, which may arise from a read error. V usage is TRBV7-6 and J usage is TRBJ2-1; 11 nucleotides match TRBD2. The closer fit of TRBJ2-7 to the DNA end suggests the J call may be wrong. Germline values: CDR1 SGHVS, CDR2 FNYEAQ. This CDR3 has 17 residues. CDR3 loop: CAGSPGASGGTYNEQYF. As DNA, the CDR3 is TGTGCCGGCAGCCCAGGGGCTAGCGGGGGGACCTACAATGAGCAGTACTTC.

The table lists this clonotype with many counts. CDR3: CASSLGQGRLNTEAFF. The CDR3 DNA is TGTGCCAGCAGCTTAGGGCAGGGGCGCTTGAACACTGAAGCTTTCTTT. The gene calls are TRBV7-2 and TRBJ1-1; a possible D gene is TRBD1 (6 bases). V shed 1 base and J shed 0 bases, with 12 bases lying between them. Germline CDR1 and CDR2: SGHTA and FQGNSA. The CDR3 consists of 16 residues.

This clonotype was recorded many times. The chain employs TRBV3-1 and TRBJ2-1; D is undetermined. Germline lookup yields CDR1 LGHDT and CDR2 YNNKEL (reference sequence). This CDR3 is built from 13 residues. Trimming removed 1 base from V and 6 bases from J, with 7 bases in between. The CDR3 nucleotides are TGTGCCAGCAGCCAAGGACCCCCCAATGAGCAGTTCTTC. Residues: CASSQGPPNEQFF.

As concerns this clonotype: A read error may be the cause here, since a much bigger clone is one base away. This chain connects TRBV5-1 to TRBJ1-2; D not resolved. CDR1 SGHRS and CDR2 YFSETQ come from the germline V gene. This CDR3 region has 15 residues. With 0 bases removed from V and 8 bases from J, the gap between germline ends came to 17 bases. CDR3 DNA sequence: TGCGCCAGCAGCTTGGAGACGGGTGGGCCTCGAGGCTACACCTTC. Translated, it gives CASSLETGGPRGYTF.

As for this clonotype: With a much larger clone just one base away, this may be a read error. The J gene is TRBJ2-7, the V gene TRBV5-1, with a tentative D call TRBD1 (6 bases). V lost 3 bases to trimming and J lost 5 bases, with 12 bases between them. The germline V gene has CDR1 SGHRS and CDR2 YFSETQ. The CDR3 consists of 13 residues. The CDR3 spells CASSWAGANEQYF. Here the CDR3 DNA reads TGCGCCAGCAGCTGGGCAGGGGCCAACGAGCAGTACTTC.

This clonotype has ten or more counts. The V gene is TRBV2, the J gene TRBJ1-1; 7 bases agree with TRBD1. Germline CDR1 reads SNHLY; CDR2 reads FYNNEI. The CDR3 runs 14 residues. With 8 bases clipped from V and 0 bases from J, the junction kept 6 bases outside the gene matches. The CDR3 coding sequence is TGTGCCAGCGGACGACAGGGAATGAACACTGAAGCTTTCTTT. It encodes CASGRQGMNTEAFF.

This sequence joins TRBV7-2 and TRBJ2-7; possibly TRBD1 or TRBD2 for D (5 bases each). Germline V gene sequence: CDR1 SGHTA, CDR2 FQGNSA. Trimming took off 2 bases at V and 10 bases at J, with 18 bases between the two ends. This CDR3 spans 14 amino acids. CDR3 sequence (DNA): TGTGCCAGCAGCTTAACCGGGACCCAATGGGTTCAGTACTTC. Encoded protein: CASSLTGTQWVQYF.

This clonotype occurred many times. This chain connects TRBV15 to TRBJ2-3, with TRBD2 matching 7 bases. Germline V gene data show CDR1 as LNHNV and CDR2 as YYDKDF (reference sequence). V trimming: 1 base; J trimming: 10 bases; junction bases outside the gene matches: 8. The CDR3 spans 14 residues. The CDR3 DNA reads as TGTGCCACCAGCAGAGTGTCGGGGGGAATGTCGCAGTATTTT. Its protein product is CATSRVSGGMSQYF.

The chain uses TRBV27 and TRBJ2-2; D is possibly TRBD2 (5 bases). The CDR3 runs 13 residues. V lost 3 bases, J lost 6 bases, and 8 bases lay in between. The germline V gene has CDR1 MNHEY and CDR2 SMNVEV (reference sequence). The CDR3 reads CASSFTRSGELFF. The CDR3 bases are TGTGCCAGCAGTTTTACTAGATCCGGGGAGCTGTTTTTT.

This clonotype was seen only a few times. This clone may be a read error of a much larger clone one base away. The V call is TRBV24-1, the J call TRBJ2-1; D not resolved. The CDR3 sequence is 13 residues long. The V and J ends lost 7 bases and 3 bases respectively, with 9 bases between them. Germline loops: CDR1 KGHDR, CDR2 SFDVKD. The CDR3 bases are TGTGCCACCAGGGATCCGGGCTACAATGAGCAGTTCTTC. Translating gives CATRDPGYNEQFF.

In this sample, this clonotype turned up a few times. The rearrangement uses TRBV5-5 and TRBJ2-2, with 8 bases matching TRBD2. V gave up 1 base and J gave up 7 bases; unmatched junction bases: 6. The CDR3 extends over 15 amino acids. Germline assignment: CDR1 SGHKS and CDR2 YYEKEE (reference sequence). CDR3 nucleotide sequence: TGTGCCAGCAGCTTGCCGACTAGCGAGGGCGGGGAGCTGTTTTTT. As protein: CASSLPTSEGGELFF.

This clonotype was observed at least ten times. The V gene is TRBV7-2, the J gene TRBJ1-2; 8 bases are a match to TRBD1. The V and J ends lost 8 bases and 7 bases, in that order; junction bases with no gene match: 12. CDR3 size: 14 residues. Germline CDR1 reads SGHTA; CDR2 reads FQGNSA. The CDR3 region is CASPLASTGGGYTF. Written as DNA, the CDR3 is TGTGCCAGCCCCCTAGCTTCCACAGGGGGTGGCTACACCTTC.

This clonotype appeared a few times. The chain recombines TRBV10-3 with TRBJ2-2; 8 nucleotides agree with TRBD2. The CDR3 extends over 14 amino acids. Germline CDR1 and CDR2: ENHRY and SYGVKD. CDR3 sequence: CANRRAGDTGELFF. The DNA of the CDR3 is TGTGCTAATAGAAGAGCGGGGGACACCGGGGAGCTGTTTTTT.

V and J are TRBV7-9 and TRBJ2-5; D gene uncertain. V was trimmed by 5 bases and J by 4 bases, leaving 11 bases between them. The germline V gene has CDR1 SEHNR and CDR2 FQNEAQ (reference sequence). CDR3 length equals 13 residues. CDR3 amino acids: CASSRLKGETQYF. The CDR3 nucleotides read TGTGCCAGCAGCCGCTTGAAGGGAGAGACCCAGTACTTC.

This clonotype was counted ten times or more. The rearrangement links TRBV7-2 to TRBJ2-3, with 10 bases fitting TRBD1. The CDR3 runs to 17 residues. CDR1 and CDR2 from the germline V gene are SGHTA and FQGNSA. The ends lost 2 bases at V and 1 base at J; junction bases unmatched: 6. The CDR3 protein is CASSLRDRGLGTDTQYF. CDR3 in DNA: TGTGCCAGCAGCTTACGGGACAGGGGTTTGGGCACAGATACGCAGTATTTT.

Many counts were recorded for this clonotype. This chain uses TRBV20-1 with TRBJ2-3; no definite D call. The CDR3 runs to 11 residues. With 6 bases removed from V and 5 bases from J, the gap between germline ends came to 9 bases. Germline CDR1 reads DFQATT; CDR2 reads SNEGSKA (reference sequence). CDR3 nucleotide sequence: TGCAGTGCCCGGTTAATAGATACGCAGTATTTT. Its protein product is CSARLIDTQYF.